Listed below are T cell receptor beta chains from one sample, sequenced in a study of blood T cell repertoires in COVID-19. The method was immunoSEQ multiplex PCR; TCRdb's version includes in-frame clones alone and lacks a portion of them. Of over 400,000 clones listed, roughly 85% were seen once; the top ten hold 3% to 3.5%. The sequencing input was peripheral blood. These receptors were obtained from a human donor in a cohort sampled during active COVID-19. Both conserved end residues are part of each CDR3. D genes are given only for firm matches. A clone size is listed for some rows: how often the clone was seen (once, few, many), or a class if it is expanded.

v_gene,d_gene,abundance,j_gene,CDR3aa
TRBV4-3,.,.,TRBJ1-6,CASSHTGGINYNSPLHF
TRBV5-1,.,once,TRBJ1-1,CASSLAGSMNTEAFF
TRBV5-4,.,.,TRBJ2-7,CASSFPPGEQYF
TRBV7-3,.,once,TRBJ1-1,CASSIMGNTEAFF
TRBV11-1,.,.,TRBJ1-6,CASSPGQPYNSPLHF
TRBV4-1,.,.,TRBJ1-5,CASSQEIRSGIDVHQPQHF
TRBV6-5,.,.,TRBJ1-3,CASSPGTTGNTIYF
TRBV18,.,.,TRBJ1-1,CASSQTGQEAFF
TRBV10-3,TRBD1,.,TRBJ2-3,CAINQRTGGRDTQYF
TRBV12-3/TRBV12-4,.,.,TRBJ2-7,CASSFFEEQYF
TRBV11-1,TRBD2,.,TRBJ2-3,CASSSRLAGHTDTQYF
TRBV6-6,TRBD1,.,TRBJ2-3,CASSRTGREDTQYF
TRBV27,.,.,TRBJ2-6,CASRPAGTGANVLTF
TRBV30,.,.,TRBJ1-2,CAWSTDGVGYTF
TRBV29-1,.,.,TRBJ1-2,CSGTVRGRGAGYGYTF
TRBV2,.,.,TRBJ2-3,CASSAPLAAGTDTQYF
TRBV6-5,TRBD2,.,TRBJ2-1,CASNREAFGNEQFF
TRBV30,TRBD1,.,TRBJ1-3,CAWSVQGRGVNGNTIYF
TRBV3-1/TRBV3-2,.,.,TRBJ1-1,CASSHLGGMNTEAFF
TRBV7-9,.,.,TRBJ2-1,CASSLRVSPYNEQFF
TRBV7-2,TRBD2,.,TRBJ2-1,CASSDTSGRAKNEQFF
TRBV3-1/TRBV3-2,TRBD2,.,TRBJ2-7,CASSRLASGSYEQYF
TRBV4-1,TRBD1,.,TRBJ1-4,CASSLQFRDRGRLNEKLFF
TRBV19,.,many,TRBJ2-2,CASKPTGFNTGELFF
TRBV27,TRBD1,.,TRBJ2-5,CASSSRTGGQETQYF
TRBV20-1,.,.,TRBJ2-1,CSASLAFSYNEQFF
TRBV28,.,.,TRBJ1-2,CASWTGGLYGYTF
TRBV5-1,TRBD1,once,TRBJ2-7,CASSLGDRAYEQYF
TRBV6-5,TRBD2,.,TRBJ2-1,CASLADSYNEQFF
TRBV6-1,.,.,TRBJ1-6,CASSEAGRGRPLHF
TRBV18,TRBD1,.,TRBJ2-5,CASSLGQVGETQYF
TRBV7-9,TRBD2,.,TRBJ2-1,CASSQEFTSGFDEQFF
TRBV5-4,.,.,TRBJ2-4,CASSFTGAKNIQYF
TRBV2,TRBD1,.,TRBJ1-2,CASSGQADSYGYTF
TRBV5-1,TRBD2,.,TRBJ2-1,CASSYMTSGRFNVEQFF
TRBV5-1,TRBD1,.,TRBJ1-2,CASSLAGQDTGGYTF
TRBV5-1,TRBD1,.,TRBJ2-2,CASSRDRALSGELFF
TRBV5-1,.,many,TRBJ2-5,CASSQQETQYF
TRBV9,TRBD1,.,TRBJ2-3,CASSNYGQGAGDTQYF
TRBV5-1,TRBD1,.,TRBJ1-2,CASSPGQGNVYGYTF
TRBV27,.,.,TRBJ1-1,CASSPTGYGEAFF
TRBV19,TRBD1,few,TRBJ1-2,CASSIPRQGSEGYTF
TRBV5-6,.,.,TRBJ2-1,CASSLDLQIGEQFF
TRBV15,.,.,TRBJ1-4,CATSRGQVDEKLFF
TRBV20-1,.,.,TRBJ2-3,CSAPKLDTQYF
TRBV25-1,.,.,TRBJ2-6,CASSEWGGLGANVLTF